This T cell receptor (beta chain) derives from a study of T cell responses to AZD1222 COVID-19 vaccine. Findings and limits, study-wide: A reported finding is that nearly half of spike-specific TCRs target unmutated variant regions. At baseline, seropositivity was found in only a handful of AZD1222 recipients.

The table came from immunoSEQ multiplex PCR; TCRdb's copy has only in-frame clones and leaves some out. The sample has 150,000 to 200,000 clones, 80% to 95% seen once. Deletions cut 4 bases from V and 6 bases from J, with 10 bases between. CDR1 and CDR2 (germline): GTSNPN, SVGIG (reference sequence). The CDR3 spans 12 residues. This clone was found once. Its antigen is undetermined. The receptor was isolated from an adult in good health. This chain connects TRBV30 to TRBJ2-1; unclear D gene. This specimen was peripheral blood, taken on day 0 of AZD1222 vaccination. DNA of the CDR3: TGTGCCTGGACGACTGGATCCAATGAGCAGTTCTTC. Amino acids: CAWTTGSNEQFF.